Shown below are 19 T cell receptor beta chains from a single sample sequenced in a study of CD8 T cells in Susac syndrome (dated by TCRdb to between 2018 and 2020). Preparation of the library involved the immunoSEQ multiplex PCR assay. RNA was extracted using the RNeasy kit, and about 0.45 to 1 microgram was reverse transcribed with random hexamers. TCRdb took the public reads, trimmed them with fastp at Q25, ran MiXCR for clone calling and kept in-frame beta chains. Rows are combined by CDR3 protein, so each entry shows the most common genes and DNA. The sample has about 150,000 distinct CDR3 sequences on record, 95% to 96% of them singletons. The ten largest clones add up to 0.15% of the sample. Material for sequencing was CD8+ T cells from PBMCs. These receptors were taken from a human donor with multiple sclerosis.

The chain carries TRBV5-6 and TRBJ1-2; the D is unclear. Trimming removed 0 bases at V and 4 bases at J, with 10 bases between. The V gene's germline CDR1 is SGHDT and CDR2 YYEEEE. The CDR3 sequence is 14 residues long. This chain's CDR3 is CASSLAGSSYGYTF. As DNA, the CDR3 is TGTGCCAGCAGCTTGGCCGGGTCCAGCTATGGCTACACCTTC.

The chain uses TRBV7-9 and TRBJ1-3, with 7 bases aligning to TRBD1. CDR3 length equals 15 residues. Trimming at V came to 4 bases and at J to 2 bases, leaving 5 bases not matched to a gene. Germline CDR1 and CDR2: SEHNR and FQNEAQ (reference sequence). CDR3 amino acids: CASSWPQGAGNTIYF. CDR3 coding DNA: TGTGCCAGCAGCTGGCCCCAGGGGGCTGGAAACACCATATATTTT.

In nucleotides, the CDR3 is TGCAGTGCCCTGACAGCGACATATGAAGCTTTCTTT. Translating gives CSALTATYEAFF. The rearrangement uses TRBV20-1 and TRBJ1-1, with D perhaps matching TRBD1 (5 bases). In germline, CDR1 is DFQATT, CDR2 SNEGSKA (reference sequence). This CDR3 is 12 amino acids long. Trimming removed 6 bases from V and 7 bases from J, with 15 bases in between.

V usage is TRBV2 and J usage is TRBJ1-2; 10 bases line up with TRBD1. The CDR3 spans 14 residues. Germline assignment: CDR1 SNHLY and CDR2 FYNNEI. Losses at the gene ends were 9 bases for V and 4 bases for J; bases not matched to a gene: 8. The CDR3 protein is CARTGGATVYGYTF. The DNA of the CDR3 is TGTGCCAGGACAGGGGGCGCGACGGTCTATGGCTACACCTTC.

The rearrangement uses TRBV27 and TRBJ2-1; the D is unclear. The CDR3 has 12 residues. The V gene's germline CDR1 is MNHEY and CDR2 SMNVEV (reference sequence). V lost 5 bases, J lost 5 bases, and 7 bases lay in between. The CDR3 here is CASSPGHNEQFF. The CDR3 nucleotides read TGTGCCAGCAGTCCCGGTCACAATGAGCAGTTCTTC.

V is TRBV9 and J is TRBJ2-3, with 8 bases identical to TRBD2. CDR1 and CDR2 (germline): SGDLS, YYNGEE. The CDR3 length is 15 residues. The junction had 4 bases not matched to a gene; V was cut back by 0 bases and J by 4 bases. CDR3 loop: CASSVETGGADTQYF. The DNA for the CDR3 is TGTGCCAGCAGCGTAGAGACGGGGGGGGCAGATACGCAGTATTTT.

The chain has TRBV29-1 and TRBJ2-7; tentative D call: TRBD1 (6 bases). The CDR3 totals 14 residues. Looked up from germline, CDR1 is SQVTM and CDR2 is ANQGSEA. Trimming pared 7 bases from V and 5 bases from J, leaving 21 bases between. The CDR3 loop reads CSDGRGAVLDEQYV. Written as DNA, the CDR3 is TGCAGCGATGGCAGGGGCGCGGTTCTTGACGAGCAGTACGTC.

V is TRBV2 and J is TRBJ1-2; D possibly corresponds to TRBD1 (5 bases). The CDR3 covers 15 residues. The V gene's germline CDR1 is SNHLY and CDR2 FYNNEI. Trimming removed 8 bases from V and 0 bases from J, with 16 bases in between. The CDR3 nucleotides read TGTGCCAGCCGAAACCCGGACACAACTAACTATGGCTACACCTTC. Translation: CASRNPDTTNYGYTF.

This chain links TRBV20-1 with TRBJ1-5; D not certain. V lost 0 bases, J lost 7 bases, and 13 bases lay in between. CDR1 is DFQATT and CDR2 is SNEGSKA in the germline V gene (reference sequence). The length of the CDR3 is 14 residues. The CDR3 here is CSARDYAVGQPQHF. CDR3 bases: TGCAGTGCTAGAGATTACGCGGTTGGGCAGCCCCAGCATTTT.

The rearrangement joins TRBV2 to TRBJ1-1; a possible D gene is TRBD1 (6 bases). V lost 7 bases and J lost 6, with 15 bases in between. The CDR3 sequence is 13 residues long. Per germline, CDR1 SNHLY and CDR2 FYNNEI. CDR3 in DNA: TGTGCCAGCACCTTGGGGGGCGCGGCTGAAGCTTTCTTT. Translated, it gives CASTLGGAAEAFF.

The chain joins TRBV5-1 to TRBJ2-2; D uncertain. The germline V gene encodes CDR1 SGHRS and CDR2 YFSETQ. With 3 bases removed from V and 6 bases from J, the gap between germline ends came to 9 bases. The CDR3 is 13 residues long. The CDR3 protein is CASSWSLPGELFF. The CDR3 DNA reads TGCGCCAGCAGCTGGTCGCTCCCCGGGGAGCTGTTTTTT.

The V and J genes are TRBV29-1 and TRBJ1-5; 8 bases agree with TRBD1. Germline loops: CDR1 SQVTM, CDR2 ANQGSEA. The V and J ends lost 4 bases and 0 bases, in that order; junction bases with no gene match: 17. The CDR3 sequence is 19 residues long. This CDR3 reads CSVGGELGQGLYSNQPQHF. DNA for the CDR3: TGCAGCGTTGGGGGGGAGCTAGGACAGGGACTCTATAGCAATCAGCCCCAGCATTTT.

The chain combines TRBV6-2 or TRBV6-3 with TRBJ2-7; 7 nucleotides match TRBD2. The CDR3 has 14 residues. Unmatched junction bases numbered 7, after V lost 4 bases and J lost 4 bases. Germline V lookup: CDR1 MNHEY, CDR2 SVGEGT. CDR3 amino acids: CASSFGGGGYEQYV. CDR3 DNA: TGTGCCAGCAGTTTCGGCGGGGGAGGTTACGAGCAGTACGTC.

This clonotype was observed a few times. The chain uses TRBV27 and TRBJ2-3, with a weak D call TRBD2 (5 bases). CDR3 length equals 15 residues. The V end was cut by 0 bases, the J end by 4 bases, with 11 bases between. Germline CDR1 and CDR2: MNHEY and SMNVEV (reference sequence). In DNA form, the CDR3 reads TGTGCCAGCAGTTTATCCGGCCTAGCCCCAGATACGCAGTATTTT. This sequence encodes CASSLSGLAPDTQYF.

This chain connects TRBV9 to TRBJ2-5; unclear D gene. V was pared by 1 base and J by 5 bases, with 6 bases between. Germline lookup yields CDR1 SGDLS and CDR2 YYNGEE. The CDR3 is 12 residues long. In nucleotides, the CDR3 is TGTGCCAGCAGCGTAATCGGGGAGACCCAGTACTTC. Protein product: CASSVIGETQYF.

The chain couples TRBV29-1 to TRBJ2-1; D might be TRBD1 (6 bases). V dropped 3 bases and J dropped 9 bases, with 12 bases sitting between them. CDR3 length: 12 amino acids. Germline V gene data show CDR1 as SQVTM and CDR2 as ANQGSEA. CDR3 sequence reads: CSVESRGREQFF. The CDR3 DNA reads as TGCAGCGTTGAGTCCAGGGGCCGTGAGCAGTTCTTC.

This chain links TRBV29-1 with TRBJ1-1, with TRBD1 matching over 7 bases. The CDR3 consists of 12 residues. The junction had 8 bases not matched to a gene; V was cut back by 8 bases and J by 5 bases. Germline V gene lookup returns CDR1 SQVTM and CDR2 ANQGSEA. This chain's CDR3 is CSSGQEGTEAFF. The CDR3 DNA reads as TGCAGCTCTGGACAGGAGGGGACTGAAGCTTTCTTT. Supplemented by reference TRBV29-1 and TRBJ1-1, the full variable domain reads SAVISQKPSRDICQRGTSLTIQCQVDSQVTMMFWYRQQPGQSLTLIATANQGSEATYESGFVIDKFPISRPNLTFSTLTVSNMSPEDSSIYLCSSGQEGTEAFFGQGTRLTVV.

The CDR3 DNA reads TGTGCCTGGAGTGAGAAGGGGTGGGATGGCTACACCTTC. The encoded protein is CAWSEKGWDGYTF. The V and J genes are TRBV30 and TRBJ1-2; perhaps TRBD1 as D (5 bases). Trimming left V 1 base short and J 6 bases short, with 12 bases between. The CDR3 has 13 residues. CDR1 and CDR2 from the germline V gene are GTSNPN and SVGIG (reference sequence).

The rearrangement joins TRBV29-1 to TRBJ1-4; 7 nucleotides align to TRBD1. Germline CDR1 and CDR2: SQVTM and ANQGSEA. The ends lost 6 bases at V and 5 bases at J; junction bases unmatched: 12. The CDR3 spans 15 residues. CDR3 in amino acids: CSVAAPTTGNEKLFF. The CDR3 DNA is TGCAGCGTAGCCGCCCCTACGACAGGGAATGAAAAACTGTTTTTT. The entire variable domain, with the rest obtained from reference TRBV29-1 and TRBJ1-4, is as follows: SAVISQKPSRDICQRGTSLTIQCQVDSQVTMMFWYRQQPGQSLTLIATANQGSEATYESGFVIDKFPISRPNLTFSTLTVSNMSPEDSSIYLCSVAAPTTGNEKLFFGSGTQLSVL.